These 5 T cell receptor beta chains share one sample of origin, sequenced in a study of cytomegalovirus exposure and HLA in healthy donors. The PCR made use of 60 Vbeta and 13 Jbeta primers. Repertoires were generated with immunoSEQ multiplex PCR, while TCRdb's copy carries only in-frame clones and drops some. The sample contains around 200,000 clones, approximately 80% of which appear only once. The material sequenced was PBMCs. Receptors originate from a girl between 10 and 17 years old in good health and CMV-seronegative.

The V gene is TRBV30, the J gene TRBJ2-5; D possibly corresponds to TRBD2 (6 bases). This CDR3 is 14 amino acids long. Trimming cost V 5 bases and J 2 bases, with 15 bases left between them. Germline V lookup: CDR1 GTSNPN, CDR2 SVGIG (reference sequence). The CDR3 DNA reads TGTGCCTGGTCCCTGACTAGAGCGCAAGAGACCCAGTACTTC. This gives the protein CAWSLTRAQETQYF.

This clone showed up just once. V is TRBV6-1 and J is TRBJ2-2; 12 bases line up with TRBD1. Trimming removed 6 bases from V and 7 bases from J; junction bases left unmatched: 6. The germline V gene has CDR1 MNHNS and CDR2 SASEGT. The CDR3 consists of 15 residues. This CDR3 is CASSPGTGGIGELFF. In DNA form, the CDR3 reads TGTGCCAGCAGCCCCGGGACAGGGGGCATCGGGGAGCTGTTTTTT.

CDR3 DNA sequence: TGTGCCAGCAGCGTCCCGGACAAATCGTTGGTTCTGAACAGACAAGAGCAGTTCTTC. Its protein is CASSVPDKSLVLNRQEQFF. The rearrangement links TRBV9 to TRBJ2-1; tentatively, D is TRBD1 (5 bases). V lost 2 bases and J 10 bases, leaving 31 bases between the germline ends. CDR1 SGDLS and CDR2 YYNGEE come from the germline V gene. The CDR3 covers 19 residues.

This clone turned up a few times. J is TRBJ1-5 and V is TRBV10-3; D is unclear. Germline V lookup: CDR1 ENHRY, CDR2 SYGVKD. This CDR3 is 15 amino acids long. The ends were cut back, 3 bases at V and 4 bases at J, with 13 bases in the middle. The CDR3 region has the DNA TGTGCCATCAGTGAACGGGTGATCCCAAATCAGCCCCAGCATTTT. It translates to CAISERVIPNQPQHF.

The chain carries TRBV18 and TRBJ2-3, with 8 positions matching TRBD1. J was trimmed by 4 bases and V by 5 bases; bases with no gene match: 8. This CDR3 has 15 amino acids. CDR1 and CDR2 from the germline V gene are KGHSH and LQKENI. CDR3 DNA: TGTGCCAGCTCAACACGACAGGGGACGGCAGATACGCAGTATTTT. Protein: CASSTRQGTADTQYF.